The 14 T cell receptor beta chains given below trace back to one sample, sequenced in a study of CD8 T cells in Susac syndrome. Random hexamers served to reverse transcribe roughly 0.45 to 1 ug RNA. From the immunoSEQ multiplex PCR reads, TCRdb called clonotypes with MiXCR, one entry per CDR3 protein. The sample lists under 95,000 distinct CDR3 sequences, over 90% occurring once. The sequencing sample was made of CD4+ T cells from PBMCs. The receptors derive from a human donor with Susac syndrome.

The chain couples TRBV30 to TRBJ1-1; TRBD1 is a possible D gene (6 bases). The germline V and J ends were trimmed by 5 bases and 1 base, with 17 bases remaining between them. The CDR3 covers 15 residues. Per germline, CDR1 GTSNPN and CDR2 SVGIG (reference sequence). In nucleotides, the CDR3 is TGTGCCTGGTACCCAAACAGGGCGCGGAACACTGAAGCTTTCTTT. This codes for CAWYPNRARNTEAFF.

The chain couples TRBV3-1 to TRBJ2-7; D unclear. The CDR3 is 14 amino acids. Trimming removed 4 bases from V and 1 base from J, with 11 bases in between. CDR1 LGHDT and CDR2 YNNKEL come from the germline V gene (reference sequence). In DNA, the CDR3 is TGTGCCAGCAGCCCTAGTGGTGGTTCCTACGAGCAGTACTTC. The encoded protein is CASSPSGGSYEQYF.

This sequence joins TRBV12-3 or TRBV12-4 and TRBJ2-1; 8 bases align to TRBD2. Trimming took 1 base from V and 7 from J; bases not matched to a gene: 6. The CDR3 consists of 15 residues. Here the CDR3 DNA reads TGTGCCAGCAGTTTAGGAGCGGGGGCCTCGAATGAGCAGTTCTTC. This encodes CASSLGAGASNEQFF.

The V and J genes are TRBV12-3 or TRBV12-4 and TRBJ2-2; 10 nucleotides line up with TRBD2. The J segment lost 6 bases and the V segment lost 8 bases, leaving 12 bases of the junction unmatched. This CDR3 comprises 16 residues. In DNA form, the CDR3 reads TGTGCCAGCCGCCATTCTAGCGGGGGCCTCGCCGGGGAGCTGTTTTTT. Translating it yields CASRHSSGGLAGELFF.

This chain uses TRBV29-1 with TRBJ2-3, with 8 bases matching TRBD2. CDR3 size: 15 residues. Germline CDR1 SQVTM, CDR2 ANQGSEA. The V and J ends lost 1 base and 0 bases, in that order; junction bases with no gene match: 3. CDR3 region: CSVEARGASTDTQYF. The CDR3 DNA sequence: TGCAGCGTTGAAGCGCGGGGGGCCAGCACAGATACGCAGTATTTT.

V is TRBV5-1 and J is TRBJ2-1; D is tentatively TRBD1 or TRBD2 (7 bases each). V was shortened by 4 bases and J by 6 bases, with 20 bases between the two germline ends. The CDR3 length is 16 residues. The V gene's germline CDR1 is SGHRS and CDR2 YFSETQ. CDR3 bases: TGCGCCAGCAGCAGAGGGGAGTCAGGGGGGGCCAATGAGCAGTTCTTC. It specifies CASSRGESGGANEQFF. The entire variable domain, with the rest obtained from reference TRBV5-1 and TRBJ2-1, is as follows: KAGVTQTPRYLIKTRGQQVTLSCSPISGHRSVSWYQQTPGQGLQFLFEYFSETQRNKGNFPGRFSGRQFSNSRSEMNVSTLELGDSALYLCASSRGESGGANEQFFGPGTRLTVL.

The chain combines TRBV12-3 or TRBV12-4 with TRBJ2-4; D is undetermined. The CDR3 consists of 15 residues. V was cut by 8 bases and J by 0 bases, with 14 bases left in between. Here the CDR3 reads CASGVGILAKNIQYF. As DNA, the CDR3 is TGTGCCAGCGGGGTCGGTATATTAGCCAAAAACATTCAGTACTTC.

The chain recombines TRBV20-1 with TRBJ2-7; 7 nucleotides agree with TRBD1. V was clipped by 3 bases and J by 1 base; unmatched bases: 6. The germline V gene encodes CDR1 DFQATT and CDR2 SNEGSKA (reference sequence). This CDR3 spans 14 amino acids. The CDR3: CSASHNRGSYEQYF. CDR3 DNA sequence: TGCAGTGCTAGCCATAACAGGGGATCCTACGAGCAGTACTTC.

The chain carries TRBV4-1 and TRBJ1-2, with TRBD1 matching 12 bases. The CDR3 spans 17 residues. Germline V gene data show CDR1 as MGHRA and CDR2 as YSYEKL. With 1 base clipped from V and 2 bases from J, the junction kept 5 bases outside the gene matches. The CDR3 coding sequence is TGCGCCAGCAGCCAAGCCCGGGACAGGGGGCACAACTATGGCTACACCTTC. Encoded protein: CASSQARDRGHNYGYTF.

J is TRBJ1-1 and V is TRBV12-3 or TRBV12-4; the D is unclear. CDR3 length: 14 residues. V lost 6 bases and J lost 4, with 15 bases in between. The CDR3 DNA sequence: TGTGCCAGCAGCCTAGACACCCGGGGCACTGAAGCTTTCTTT. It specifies CASSLDTRGTEAFF.

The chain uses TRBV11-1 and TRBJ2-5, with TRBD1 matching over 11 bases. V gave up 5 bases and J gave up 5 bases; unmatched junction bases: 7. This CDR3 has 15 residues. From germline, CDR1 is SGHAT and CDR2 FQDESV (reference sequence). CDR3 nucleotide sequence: TGTGCCAGCAGCCGTGGACAGGGGGCCTACGAGACCCAGTACTTC. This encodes CASSRGQGAYETQYF.

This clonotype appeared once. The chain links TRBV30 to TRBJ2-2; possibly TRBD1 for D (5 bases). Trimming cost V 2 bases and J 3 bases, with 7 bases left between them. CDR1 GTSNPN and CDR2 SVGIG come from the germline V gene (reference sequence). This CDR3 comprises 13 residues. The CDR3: CAWSQGYTGELFF. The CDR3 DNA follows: TGTGCCTGGAGTCAGGGATACACCGGGGAGCTGTTTTTT.

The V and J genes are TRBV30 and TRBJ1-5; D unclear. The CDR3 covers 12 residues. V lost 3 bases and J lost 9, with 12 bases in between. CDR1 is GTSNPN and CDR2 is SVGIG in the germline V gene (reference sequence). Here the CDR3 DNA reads TGTGCCTGGAGCCTCACCAAGGGGCCCCAGCATTTT. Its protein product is CAWSLTKGPQHF.

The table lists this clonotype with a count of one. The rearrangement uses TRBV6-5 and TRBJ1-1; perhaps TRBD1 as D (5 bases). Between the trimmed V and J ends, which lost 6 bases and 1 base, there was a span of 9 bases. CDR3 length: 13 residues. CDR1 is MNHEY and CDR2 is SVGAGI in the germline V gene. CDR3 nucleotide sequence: TGTGCCAGCAGAAGGGGACCGAACACTGAAGCTTTCTTT. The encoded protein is CASRRGPNTEAFF.